This is a list of T cell receptor beta chains from one sample in a study of blood T cell repertoires in COVID-19. The protocol was immunoSEQ multiplex PCR, while the TCRdb copy is restricted to in-frame clones and leaves out a portion. Found here are about 37,000 clones, about nine tenths of them singletons; the top ten hold roughly 6.2%. Sequencing was performed on peripheral blood. Receptors originate from a human donor in a cohort sampled during active COVID-19. The CDR3 runs from the conserved cysteine through the conserved F or W. Each record gives: CDR3 protein, CDR3 DNA, D gene, J gene, V gene, clone size. D genes are given only for firm matches. Expanded clones get a size class; other rows say once, few or many, or leave the size out.

cdr3_aa: CASSWTSGSYEQYF
cdr3_nt: TGCGCCAGCAGCTGGACTAGCGGTTCCTACGAGCAGTACTTC
d_call: TRBD2
j_call: TRBJ2-7
v_call: TRBV5-1
clone_size: few

cdr3_aa: CASSLGDRGTGANVLTF
cdr3_nt: TGTGCCAGCAGCTTAGGGGACAGGGGGACTGGGGCCAACGTCCTGACTTTC
d_call: TRBD1
j_call: TRBJ2-6
v_call: TRBV7-4
clone_size: once

cdr3_aa: CASSKGIQGTNTEAFF
cdr3_nt: TGCGCCAGCAGCAAGGGGATACAGGGAACGAACACTGAAGCTTTCTTT
d_call: .
j_call: TRBJ1-1
v_call: TRBV5-1
clone_size: .

cdr3_aa: CASSIPSKRTGNTGELFF
cdr3_nt: TGCGCCAGCAGTATCCCATCGAAACGGACAGGAAACACCGGGGAGCTGTTTTTT
d_call: TRBD1
j_call: TRBJ2-2
v_call: TRBV4-1
clone_size: .

cdr3_aa: CASSLLTESSYEQYF
cdr3_nt: TGTGCCAGCAGCTTATTGACAGAGAGCTCCTACGAGCAGTACTTC
d_call: .
j_call: TRBJ2-7
v_call: TRBV13
clone_size: .

cdr3_aa: CSVGGLPGYEQYF
cdr3_nt: TGCAGCGTTGGCGGACTGCCGGGGTACGAGCAGTACTTC
d_call: .
j_call: TRBJ2-7
v_call: TRBV29-1
clone_size: .

cdr3_aa: CASSLARVGGANVLTF
cdr3_nt: TGTGCCAGCAGCTTAGCCAGGGTTGGTGGGGCCAACGTCCTGACTTTC
d_call: .
j_call: TRBJ2-6
v_call: TRBV7-2
clone_size: .

cdr3_aa: CASSGGGNQPQHF
cdr3_nt: TGTGCCAGCAGTGGGGGAGGGAATCAGCCCCAGCATTTT
d_call: .
j_call: TRBJ1-5
v_call: TRBV2
clone_size: .

cdr3_aa: CASSQYGTGSYNEQFF
cdr3_nt: TGTGCCAGCAGCCAGTATGGGACAGGGAGCTACAATGAGCAGTTCTTC
d_call: TRBD1
j_call: TRBJ2-1
v_call: TRBV11-1
clone_size: .

cdr3_aa: CATQQGNNSPLHF
cdr3_nt: TGTGCCACTCAACAGGGGAACAATTCACCCCTCCACTTT
d_call: TRBD1
j_call: TRBJ1-6
v_call: TRBV6-5
clone_size: .

cdr3_aa: CASSAGGGGAYEQYF
cdr3_nt: TGCGCCAGCAGCGCCGGTGGCGGCGGGGCCTACGAGCAGTACTTC
d_call: .
j_call: TRBJ2-7
v_call: TRBV5-1
clone_size: few

cdr3_aa: CATSGRTGGTGELFF
cdr3_nt: TGTGCCACCAGTGGACGGACAGGGGGCACCGGGGAGCTGTTTTTT
d_call: TRBD1
j_call: TRBJ2-2
v_call: TRBV24-1
clone_size: medium-sized

cdr3_aa: CASSPGQGQETQYF
cdr3_nt: TGCGCCAGCAGCCCTGGACAGGGCCAAGAGACCCAGTACTTC
d_call: TRBD1
j_call: TRBJ2-5
v_call: TRBV5-1
clone_size: .

cdr3_aa: CASSSPGTGVTYEQYF
cdr3_nt: TGTGCCAGCAGCTCTCCCGGGACAGGGGTCACCTACGAGCAGTACTTC
d_call: TRBD1
j_call: TRBJ2-7
v_call: TRBV7-9
clone_size: .

cdr3_aa: CATKSGGTDTQYF
cdr3_nt: TGTGCCACCAAAAGCGGAGGCACAGATACGCAGTATTTT
d_call: .
j_call: TRBJ2-3
v_call: TRBV18
clone_size: .

cdr3_aa: CASSATGTGAEQYF
cdr3_nt: TGTGCCAGCAGCGCTACCGGGACAGGGGCCGAGCAGTACTTC
d_call: TRBD1
j_call: TRBJ2-7
v_call: TRBV7-9
clone_size: .

cdr3_aa: CASSLAPPTVISYEQYF
cdr3_nt: TGCGCCAGCAGCTTGGCGCCACCGACAGTGATCTCCTACGAGCAGTACTTC
d_call: .
j_call: TRBJ2-7
v_call: TRBV5-1
clone_size: .

cdr3_aa: CASSQGHGGDSEQFF
cdr3_nt: TGTGCCAGCAGCCAAGGCCATGGCGGGGACAGTGAGCAGTTCTTC
d_call: .
j_call: TRBJ2-1
v_call: TRBV3-1/TRBV3-2
clone_size: .

cdr3_aa: CASSQVPSGVVNTQYF
cdr3_nt: TGTGCCAGCAGCCAAGTCCCTAGCGGGGTGGTGAATACGCAGTATTTT
d_call: TRBD2
j_call: TRBJ2-3
v_call: TRBV4-2
clone_size: .

cdr3_aa: CASSRLWRDRSYNEQFF
cdr3_nt: TGTGCCAGCAGCCGACTCTGGAGGGACCGCTCCTACAATGAGCAGTTCTTC
d_call: .
j_call: TRBJ2-1
v_call: TRBV9
clone_size: .

cdr3_aa: CASSQGGGTYQETQYF
cdr3_nt: TGTGCCAGCAGCCAGGGGGGTGGGACATACCAAGAGACCCAGTACTTC
d_call: .
j_call: TRBJ2-5
v_call: TRBV9
clone_size: .

cdr3_aa: CASNRAVEGGELFF
cdr3_nt: TGCGCCAGCAACCGAGCGGTAGAAGGCGGGGAGCTGTTTTTT
d_call: .
j_call: TRBJ2-2
v_call: TRBV10-2
clone_size: .

cdr3_aa: CASSVGTGEQFF
cdr3_nt: TGTGCCAGCAGTGTTGGGACTGGTGAGCAGTTCTTC
d_call: .
j_call: TRBJ2-1
v_call: TRBV6-4
clone_size: .

cdr3_aa: CASSFEPQGWAAEAFF
cdr3_nt: TGTGCCAGCAGCTTCGAACCACAGGGTTGGGCCGCTGAAGCTTTCTTT
d_call: .
j_call: TRBJ1-1
v_call: TRBV7-8
clone_size: .

cdr3_aa: CASSSPGRAPYEQYF
cdr3_nt: TGTGCCAGCAGTTCCCCCGGGAGGGCCCCCTACGAGCAGTACTTC
d_call: TRBD2
j_call: TRBJ2-7
v_call: TRBV28
clone_size: .

cdr3_aa: CASSLRTSGGTYEQYF
cdr3_nt: TGTGCCAGCAGCCTTCGGACTAGCGGTGGAACCTACGAGCAGTACTTC
d_call: TRBD2
j_call: TRBJ2-7
v_call: TRBV11-2
clone_size: .

cdr3_aa: CASSQEQAFYGYTF
cdr3_nt: TGCGCCAGCAGCCAAGAGCAGGCTTTCTATGGCTACACCTTC
d_call: .
j_call: TRBJ1-2
v_call: TRBV4-1
clone_size: .

cdr3_aa: CASSPRDYRYEQYF
cdr3_nt: TGTGCCAGCTCACCTCGGGACTACAGATACGAGCAGTACTTC
d_call: TRBD2
j_call: TRBJ2-7
v_call: TRBV18
clone_size: .